Listed below are T cell receptor beta chains from one sample, sequenced in a study of Ad26.COV2.S vaccination and SARS-CoV-2 variants. TCRdb's table, derived via immunoSEQ multiplex PCR, lists solely in-frame clones and lacks some. This table holds about 680,000 clones, roughly 90% found once. Sequenced material: peripheral blood, taken in a trial of Ad26.COV2.S vaccine versus placebo. These receptors all come from a person aged 18 to 65 who received the Ad26.COV2.S COVID-19 vaccine or a placebo. The CDR3 runs from the conserved cysteine through the conserved F or W. D genes are given only for firm matches. Only part of the rows carry a size: once, few, many, or a class if the clone is expanded.

clone size	V gene	J gene	D gene	CDR3 protein	CDR3 DNA
-	TRBV12-3/TRBV12-4	TRBJ2-7	TRBD2	CASKRGVYEQYF	TGTGCCAGCAAGCGGGGGGTCTACGAGCAGTACTTC
-	TRBV6-5	TRBJ1-2	-	CASSLLGSNYGYTF	TGTGCCAGCAGTCTTCTCGGGTCTAACTATGGCTACACCTTC
-	TRBV19	TRBJ1-5	TRBD1	CASSIDPGGGQPQHF	TGTGCCAGTAGTATAGATCCAGGGGGCGGCCAGCCCCAGCATTTT
-	TRBV7-2	TRBJ1-1	-	CASSFYGLNTEAFF	TGTGCCAGCAGCTTCTACGGGTTGAACACTGAAGCTTTCTTT
few	TRBV6-5	TRBJ2-1	TRBD1	CASSYGRGTYNEQFF	TGTGCCAGCAGTTACGGCAGGGGGACCTACAATGAGCAGTTCTTC
-	TRBV3-1/TRBV3-2	TRBJ1-3	-	CASSDRSGNTIYF	TGTGCCAGCAGCGACAGGTCTGGAAACACCATATATTTT
-	TRBV5-1	TRBJ1-1	-	CASSLDLNTEAFF	TGCGCCAGCAGCTTGGATCTGAACACTGAAGCTTTCTTT
-	TRBV24-1	TRBJ2-2	-	CATSPGPPYTGELFF	TGTGCCACCAGTCCTGGACCCCCTTATACCGGGGAGCTGTTTTTT
-	TRBV6-4	TRBJ1-6	-	CASDSFDSPLHF	TGTGCCAGCGACAGCTTCGATTCACCCCTCCACTTT
-	TRBV5-3	TRBJ2-5	TRBD1	CARSLGQGNQETQYF	TGTGCCAGAAGCCTGGGACAGGGCAACCAAGAGACCCAGTACTTC